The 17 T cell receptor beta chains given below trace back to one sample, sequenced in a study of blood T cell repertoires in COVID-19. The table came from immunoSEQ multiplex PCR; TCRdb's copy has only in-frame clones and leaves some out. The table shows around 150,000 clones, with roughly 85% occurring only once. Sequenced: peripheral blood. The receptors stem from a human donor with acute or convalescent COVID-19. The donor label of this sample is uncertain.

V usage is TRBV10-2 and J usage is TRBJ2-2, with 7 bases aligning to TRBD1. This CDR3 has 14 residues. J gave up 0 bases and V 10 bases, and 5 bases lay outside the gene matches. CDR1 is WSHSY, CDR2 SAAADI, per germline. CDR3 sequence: CAILGTANTGELFF. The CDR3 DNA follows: TGCGCCATCCTCGGGACAGCGAACACCGGGGAGCTGTTTTTT.

CDR3 amino acids: CASSLLGRTEAFF. In DNA form, the CDR3 reads TGTGCCAGCAGCTTGTTGGGGAGGACTGAAGCTTTCTTT. The chain employs TRBV5-6 and TRBJ1-1, with D unresolved. Germline V gene data show CDR1 as SGHDT and CDR2 as YYEEEE. The CDR3 loop spans 13 amino acids. Trimming stripped 1 base from V and 5 bases from J, with 9 bases between.

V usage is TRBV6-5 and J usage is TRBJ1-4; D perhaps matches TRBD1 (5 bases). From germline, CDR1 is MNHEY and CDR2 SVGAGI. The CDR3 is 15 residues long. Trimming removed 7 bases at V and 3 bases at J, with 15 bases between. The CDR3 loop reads CASNARGKANEKLFF. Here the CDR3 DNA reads TGTGCCAGCAACGCCCGGGGGAAGGCTAATGAAAAACTGTTTTTT.

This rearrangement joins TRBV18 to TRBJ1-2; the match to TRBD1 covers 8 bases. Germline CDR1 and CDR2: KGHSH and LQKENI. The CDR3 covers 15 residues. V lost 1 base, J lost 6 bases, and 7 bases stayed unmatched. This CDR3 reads CASSPLMDRANGYTF. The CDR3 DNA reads TGTGCCAGCTCACCACTTATGGACAGGGCCAATGGCTACACCTTC.

The CDR3 region has the DNA TGTGCCAGCAGTGATAAAGGGACTAGCGGGGCAGATACGCAGTATTTT. Translation gives CASSDKGTSGADTQYF. The rearrangement links TRBV6-4 to TRBJ2-3, with 13 bases identical to TRBD2. Germline CDR1 MRHNA, CDR2 SNTAGT. Trimming removed 3 bases from V and 4 bases from J; junction bases left unmatched: 4. The CDR3 covers 16 residues.

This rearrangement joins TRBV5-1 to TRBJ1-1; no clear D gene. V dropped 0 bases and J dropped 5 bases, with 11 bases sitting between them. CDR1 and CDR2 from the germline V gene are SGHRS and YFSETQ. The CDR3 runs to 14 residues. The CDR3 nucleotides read TGCGCCAGCAGCTTGGACACGGGGAAGACTGAAGCTTTCTTT. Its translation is CASSLDTGKTEAFF.

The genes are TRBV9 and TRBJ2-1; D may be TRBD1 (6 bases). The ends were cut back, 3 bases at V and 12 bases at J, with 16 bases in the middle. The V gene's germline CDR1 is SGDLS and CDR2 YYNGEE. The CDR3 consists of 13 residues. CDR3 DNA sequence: TGTGCCAGCAGCGATAACACCGGGACACGGCAGTTCTTC. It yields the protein CASSDNTGTRQFF.

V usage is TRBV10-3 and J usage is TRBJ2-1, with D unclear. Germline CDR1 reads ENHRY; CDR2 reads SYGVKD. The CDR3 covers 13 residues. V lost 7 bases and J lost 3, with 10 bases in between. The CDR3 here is CAITEPDYNEQFF. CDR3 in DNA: TGTGCCATCACGGAGCCGGACTACAATGAGCAGTTCTTC.

The CDR3 region is CASSRRNKPGAVKYFEGGELFF. The CDR3 nucleotides are TGTGCCAGTAGTAGAAGGAACAAACCAGGGGCAGTAAAGTACTTTGAGGGCGGGGAGCTGTTTTTT. The chain combines TRBV19 with TRBJ2-2, with D possibly TRBD1 on 6 matching bases. CDR1 and CDR2 (germline): LNHDA, SQIVND (reference sequence). V dropped 4 bases and J dropped 7 bases, with 37 bases sitting between them. CDR3 length: 22 amino acids. Variable domain in full (rest from reference TRBV19 and TRBJ2-2): DGGITQSPKYLFRKEGQNVTLSCEQNLNHDAMYWYRQDPGQGLRLIYYSQIVNDFQKGDIAEGYSVSREKKESFPLTVTSAQKNPTAFYLCASSRRNKPGAVKYFEGGELFFGEGSRLTVL.

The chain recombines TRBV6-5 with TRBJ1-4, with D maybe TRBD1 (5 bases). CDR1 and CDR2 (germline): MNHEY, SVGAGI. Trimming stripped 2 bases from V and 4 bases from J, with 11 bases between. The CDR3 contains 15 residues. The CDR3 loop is CASSYAGRFNEKLFF. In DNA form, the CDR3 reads TGTGCCAGCAGTTACGCGGGACGGTTTAATGAAAAACTGTTTTTT.

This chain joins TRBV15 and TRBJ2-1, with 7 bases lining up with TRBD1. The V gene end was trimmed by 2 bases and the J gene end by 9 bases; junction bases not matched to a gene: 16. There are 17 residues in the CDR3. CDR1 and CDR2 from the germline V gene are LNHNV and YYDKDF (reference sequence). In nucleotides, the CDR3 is TGTGCCACCAGCAGATTCCAGGGGGACGAGCAAGCAGGTGAGCAGTTCTTC. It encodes CATSRFQGDEQAGEQFF.

CDR3 sequence: CASSSAQGWSPLHF. CDR3 sequence (DNA): TGTGCCAGCAGCTCCGCGCAGGGGTGGTCACCCCTCCACTTT. V is TRBV7-2 and J is TRBJ1-6; the D gene is possibly TRBD1 (6 bases). This CDR3 spans 14 amino acids. CDR1 SGHTA and CDR2 FQGNSA come from the germline V gene. Between the trimmed V and J ends, which lost 4 bases and 10 bases, there was a span of 14 bases. Full variable domain (rest looked up from reference TRBV7-2 and TRBJ1-6): GAGVSQSPSNKVTEKGKDVELRCDPISGHTALYWYRQSLGQGLEFLIYFQGNSAPDKSGLPSDRFSAERTGGSVSTLTIQRTQQEDSAVYLCASSSAQGWSPLHFGNGTRLTVT.

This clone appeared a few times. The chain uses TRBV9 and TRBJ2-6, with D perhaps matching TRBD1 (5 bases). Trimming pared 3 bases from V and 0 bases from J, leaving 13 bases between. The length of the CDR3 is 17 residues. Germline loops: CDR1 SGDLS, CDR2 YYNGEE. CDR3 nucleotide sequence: TGTGCCAGCAGCGCTCAGACAGCCAGCTCTGGGGCCAACGTCCTGACTTTC. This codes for CASSAQTASSGANVLTF.

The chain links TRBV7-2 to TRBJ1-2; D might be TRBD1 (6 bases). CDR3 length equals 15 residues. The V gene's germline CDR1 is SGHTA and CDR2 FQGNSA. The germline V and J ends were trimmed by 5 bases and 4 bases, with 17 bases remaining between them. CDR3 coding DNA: TGTGCCAGCAGCGCCAACAGGGCATCTAGCTATGGCTACACCTTC. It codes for CASSANRASSYGYTF.

The CDR3 DNA reads TGCGCCAGCAGCCAAGCTTCGAGCAGGGTAGCGGCAACTAATGAAAAACTGTTTTTT. It yields the protein CASSQASSRVAATNEKLFF. The chain employs TRBV4-3 and TRBJ1-4; possibly TRBD1 for D (5 bases). The V and J ends lost 1 base and 0 bases respectively, with 18 bases between them. The CDR3 has 19 amino acids. Germline V gene data show CDR1 as LGHNA and CDR2 as YSLEER.

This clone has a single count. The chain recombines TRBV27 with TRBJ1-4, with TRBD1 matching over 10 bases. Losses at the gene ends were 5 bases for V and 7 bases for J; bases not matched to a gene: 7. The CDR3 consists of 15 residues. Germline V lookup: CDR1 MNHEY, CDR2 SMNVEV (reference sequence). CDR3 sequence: CASSLTGTGAEKLFF. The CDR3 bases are TGTGCCAGCAGTCTAACCGGGACAGGGGCTGAAAAACTGTTTTTT.

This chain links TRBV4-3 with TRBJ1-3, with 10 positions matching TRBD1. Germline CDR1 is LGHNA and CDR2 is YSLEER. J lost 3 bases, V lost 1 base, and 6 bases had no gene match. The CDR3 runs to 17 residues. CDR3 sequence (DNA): TGCGCCAGCAGCCAAGTAGAGACAGGGGGCGTTGGAAACACCATATATTTT. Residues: CASSQVETGGVGNTIYF.